This T cell receptor beta chain appears in the sequencing data of a study of beta chain features in type 1 diabetes. The whole isolated RNA underwent reverse transcription, so sequencing captured expressed TCRB transcripts. Clones were sequenced by immunoSEQ multiplex PCR, and TCRdb holds only the in-frame ones, with some missing. The table lists about 240,000 clones, about 25% of them singletons, with about 3.9% in the top ten. The CDR3 extends over 15 amino acids. The rearrangement uses TRBV21-1 and TRBJ2-5; TRBD2 is taken as the D call from the table, unchecked against the DNA. TRBV21-1 is deemed a pseudogene. The TCR sequence derives from a man aged 25 to 45 in good health. The sequenced material came from central memory CD4+ T cells from blood. This CDR3 is CASSKFAEHQETQYF. The CDR3 DNA follows: TGTGCCAGCAGCAAATTTGCGGAGCACCAAGAGACCCAGTACTTC.